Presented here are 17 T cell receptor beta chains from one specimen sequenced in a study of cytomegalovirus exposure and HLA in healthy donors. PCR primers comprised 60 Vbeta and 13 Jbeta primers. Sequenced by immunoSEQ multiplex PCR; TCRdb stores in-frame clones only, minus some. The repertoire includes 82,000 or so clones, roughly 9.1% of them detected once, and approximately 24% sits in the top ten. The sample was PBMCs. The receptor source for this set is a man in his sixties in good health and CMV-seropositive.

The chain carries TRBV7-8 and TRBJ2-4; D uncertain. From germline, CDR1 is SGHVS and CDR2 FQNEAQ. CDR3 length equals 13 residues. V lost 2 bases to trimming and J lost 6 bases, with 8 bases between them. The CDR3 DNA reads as TGTGCCAGCAGCTTATTAATCGGAAACATTCAGTACTTC. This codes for CASSLLIGNIQYF. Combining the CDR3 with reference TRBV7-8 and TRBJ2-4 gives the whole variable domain GAGVSQSPRYKVAKRGQDVALRCDPISGHVSLFWYQQALGQGPEFLTYFQNEAQLDKSGLPSDRFFAERPEGSVSTLKIQRTQQEDSAVYLCASSLLIGNIQYFGAGTRLSVL.

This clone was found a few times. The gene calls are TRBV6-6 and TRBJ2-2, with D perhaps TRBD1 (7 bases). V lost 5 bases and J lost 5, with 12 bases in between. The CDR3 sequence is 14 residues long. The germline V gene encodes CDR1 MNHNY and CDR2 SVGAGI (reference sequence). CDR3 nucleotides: TGTGCCAGCAGTGGGGGGACAGTGACCGGGGAGCTGTTTTTT. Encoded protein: CASSGGTVTGELFF.

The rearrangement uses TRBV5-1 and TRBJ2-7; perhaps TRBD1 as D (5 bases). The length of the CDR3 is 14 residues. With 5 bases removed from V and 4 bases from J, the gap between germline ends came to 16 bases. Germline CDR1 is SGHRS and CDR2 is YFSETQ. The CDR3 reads CASSEDTTFYEQYF. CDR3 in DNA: TGCGCCAGCAGTGAGGACACGACCTTTTACGAGCAGTACTTC.

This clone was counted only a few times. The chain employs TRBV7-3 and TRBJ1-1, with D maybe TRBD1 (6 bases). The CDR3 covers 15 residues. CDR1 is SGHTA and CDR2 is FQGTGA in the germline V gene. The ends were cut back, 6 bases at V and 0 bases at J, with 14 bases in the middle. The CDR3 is CASRTGSGMNTEAFF. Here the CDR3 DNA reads TGTGCCAGCAGGACAGGTTCTGGCATGAACACTGAAGCTTTCTTT.

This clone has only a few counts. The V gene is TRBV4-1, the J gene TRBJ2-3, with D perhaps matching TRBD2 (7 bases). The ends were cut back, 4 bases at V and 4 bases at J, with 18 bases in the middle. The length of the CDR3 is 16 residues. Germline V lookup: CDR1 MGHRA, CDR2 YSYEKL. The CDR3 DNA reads TGCGCCAGCAGCCGGGTCGGGGGGCTAGTATCAGATACGCAGTATTTT. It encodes CASSRVGGLVSDTQYF.

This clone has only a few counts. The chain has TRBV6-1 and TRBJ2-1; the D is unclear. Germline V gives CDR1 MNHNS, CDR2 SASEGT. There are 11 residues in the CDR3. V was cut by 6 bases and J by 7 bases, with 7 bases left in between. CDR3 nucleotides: TGTGCCAGCAGCCAGTGGAATGAGCAGTTCTTC. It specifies CASSQWNEQFF.

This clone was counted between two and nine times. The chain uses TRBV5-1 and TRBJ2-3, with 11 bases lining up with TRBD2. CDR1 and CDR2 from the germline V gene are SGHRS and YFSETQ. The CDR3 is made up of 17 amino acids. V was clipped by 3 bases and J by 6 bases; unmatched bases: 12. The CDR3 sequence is CASSSGTSGPPRDTQYF. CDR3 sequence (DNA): TGCGCCAGCAGCTCTGGGACTAGCGGCCCCCCACGGGATACGCAGTATTTT.

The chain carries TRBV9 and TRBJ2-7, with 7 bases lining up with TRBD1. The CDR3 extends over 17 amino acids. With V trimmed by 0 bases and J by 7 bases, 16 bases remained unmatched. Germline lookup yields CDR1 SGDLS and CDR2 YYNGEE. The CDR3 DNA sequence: TGTGCCAGCAGCGTAGGCGAGAGGGGGCGTACATTGGGAGAGCAGTACTTC. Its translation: CASSVGERGRTLGEQYF.

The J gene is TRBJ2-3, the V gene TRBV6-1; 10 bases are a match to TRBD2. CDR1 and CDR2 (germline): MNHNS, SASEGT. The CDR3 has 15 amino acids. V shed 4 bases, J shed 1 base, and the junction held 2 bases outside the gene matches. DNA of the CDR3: TGTGCCAGCAGTGTACTAGCGGGGCGCACAGATACGCAGTATTTT. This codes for CASSVLAGRTDTQYF.

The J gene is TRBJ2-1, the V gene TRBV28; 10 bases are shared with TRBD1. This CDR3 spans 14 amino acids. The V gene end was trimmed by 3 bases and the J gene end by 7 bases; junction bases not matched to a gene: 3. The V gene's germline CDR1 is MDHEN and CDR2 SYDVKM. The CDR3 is CASSFGTGENEQFF. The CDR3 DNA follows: TGTGCCAGCAGTTTTGGGACAGGGGAGAATGAGCAGTTCTTC.

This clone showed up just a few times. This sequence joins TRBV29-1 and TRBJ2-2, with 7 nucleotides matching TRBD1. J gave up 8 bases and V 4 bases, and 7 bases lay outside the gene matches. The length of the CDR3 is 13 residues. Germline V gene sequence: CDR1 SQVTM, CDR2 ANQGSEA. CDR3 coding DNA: TGCAGCGTTGGAGAAGGGGGCGGGGGGGAGCTGTTTTTT. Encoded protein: CSVGEGGGGELFF.

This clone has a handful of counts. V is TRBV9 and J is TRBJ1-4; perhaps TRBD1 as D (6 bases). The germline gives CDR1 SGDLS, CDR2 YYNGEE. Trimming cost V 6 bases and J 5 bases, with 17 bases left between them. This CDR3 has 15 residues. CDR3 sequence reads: CASTSGGTRNEKLFF. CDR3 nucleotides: TGTGCCAGCACCTCGGGAGGGACACGGAATGAAAAACTGTTTTTT. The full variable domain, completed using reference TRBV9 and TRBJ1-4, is DSGVTQTPKHLITATGQRVTLRCSPRSGDLSVYWYQQSLDQGLQFLIQYYNGEERAKGNILERFSAQQFPDLHSELNLSSLELGDSALYFCASTSGGTRNEKLFFGSGTQLSVL.

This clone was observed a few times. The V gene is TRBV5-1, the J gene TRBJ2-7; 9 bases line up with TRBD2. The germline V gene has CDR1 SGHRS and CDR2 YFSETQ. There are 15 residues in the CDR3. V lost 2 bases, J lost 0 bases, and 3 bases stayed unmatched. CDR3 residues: CASSFLAGYSYEQYF. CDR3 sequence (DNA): TGCGCCAGCAGCTTCCTAGCGGGGTACTCCTACGAGCAGTACTTC.

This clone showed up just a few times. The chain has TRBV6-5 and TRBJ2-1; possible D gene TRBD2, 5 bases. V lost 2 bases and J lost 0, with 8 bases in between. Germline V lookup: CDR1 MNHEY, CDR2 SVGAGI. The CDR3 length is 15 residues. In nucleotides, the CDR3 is TGTGCCAGCAGTTACAAGCGGAGCTCCTACAATGAGCAGTTCTTC. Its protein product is CASSYKRSSYNEQFF.

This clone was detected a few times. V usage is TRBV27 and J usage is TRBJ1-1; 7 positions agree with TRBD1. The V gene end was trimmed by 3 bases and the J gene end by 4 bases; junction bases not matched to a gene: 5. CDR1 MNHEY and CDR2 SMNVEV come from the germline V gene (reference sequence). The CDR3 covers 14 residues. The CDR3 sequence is CASSFNRGSTEAFF. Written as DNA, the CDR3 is TGTGCCAGCAGTTTCAACAGGGGAAGCACTGAAGCTTTCTTT.

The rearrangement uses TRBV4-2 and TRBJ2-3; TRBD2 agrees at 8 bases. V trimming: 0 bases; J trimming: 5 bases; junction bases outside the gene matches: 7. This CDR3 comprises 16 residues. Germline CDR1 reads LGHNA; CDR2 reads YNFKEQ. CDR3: CASSQDLALAGDTQYF. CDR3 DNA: TGTGCCAGCAGCCAAGATCTCGCGCTAGCGGGAGATACGCAGTATTTT.

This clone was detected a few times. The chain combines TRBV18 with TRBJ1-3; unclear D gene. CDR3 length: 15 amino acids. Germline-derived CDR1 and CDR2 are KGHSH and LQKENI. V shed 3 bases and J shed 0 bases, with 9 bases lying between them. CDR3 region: CASSPGGNSGNTIYF. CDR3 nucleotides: TGTGCCAGCTCACCGGGCGGGAACTCTGGAAACACCATATATTTT.